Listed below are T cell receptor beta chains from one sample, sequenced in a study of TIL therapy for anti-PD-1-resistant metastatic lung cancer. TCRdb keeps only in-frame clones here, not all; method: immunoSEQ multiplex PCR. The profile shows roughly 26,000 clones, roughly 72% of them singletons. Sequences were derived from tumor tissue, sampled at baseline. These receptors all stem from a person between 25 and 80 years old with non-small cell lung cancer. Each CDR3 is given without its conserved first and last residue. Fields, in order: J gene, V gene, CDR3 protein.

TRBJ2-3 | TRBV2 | ARDRVATSGGADTQY
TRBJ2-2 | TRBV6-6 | ASSPRTGKNTGELF
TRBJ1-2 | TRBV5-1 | ASSQTGSSNYGYT
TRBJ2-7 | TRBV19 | ATRLAGVDEQY
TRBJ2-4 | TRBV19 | ASSSRDRRY
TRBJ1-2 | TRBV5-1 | ASSSDAGSLYYGYT
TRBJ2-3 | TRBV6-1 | ASSGRLAGGTDTQY
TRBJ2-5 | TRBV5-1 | ASSLRTGGGETQY
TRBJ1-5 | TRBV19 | ASSIRSGGQGVRPQH
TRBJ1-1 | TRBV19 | ASSIDLGGRFTEAF
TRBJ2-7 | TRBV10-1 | ASSELSLTEPGEQY
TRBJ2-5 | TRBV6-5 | ASSASRDVQETQY
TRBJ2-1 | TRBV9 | ASSGSGGARNEQF
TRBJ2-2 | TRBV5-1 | ASSSQTGGELF
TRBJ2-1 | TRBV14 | ASSQDRAYGGVSYNEQF
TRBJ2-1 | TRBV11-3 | ASSPTLTSGVSYNEQF